This TCR beta chain was profiled in a study of cytomegalovirus exposure and HLA in healthy donors (dated by TCRdb to the late 2010s). Notes on the research overall: In an earlier analysis of about 560 of the donors, 276 Gb of sequence data and some 100 million unique TCR beta sequences from about 179 million T cells were reported. On average, roughly 250,000 unique TCR beta nucleotide sequences were sequenced per donor among more than 350 genotyped donors of the cohort, with roughly 18% of those sequences being non-productive. Of the 300 to 450 genotyped donors, less than 90% were placed in the genetic ancestry cluster associated with self-reported Caucasian donors. The study profiled the T cell repertoires of 500 to 800 subjects by immunosequencing and related them to cytomegalovirus serostatus. Rather than using new phenotypic data, the later analysis identified candidate immune exposures from TCR beta sequences and from how often those sequences occurred across donors. In addition to the first cohort of approximately 670 subjects, a separate validation cohort of 120 different subjects was used. All discovery cohort repertoires had been generated using a single sequencing platform. The study aimed to test whether cataloging public T cell receptors could reveal signatures of past pathogen exposure. An earlier analysis of 587 of the donors used high-throughput TCR beta sequencing to judge whether each TCR beta V gene segment behaved as functional or pseudogenic. Both class I and class II loci were covered by HLA typing, at four-digit resolution. Genome-wide SNP genotypes for about 65% of the 666 donors were used in a later genetic analysis, which treated that subset as a discovery cohort. About 280 gigabases of sequencing data and roughly 81 million unique TCR sequences made up an early release that covered approximately 650 HLA-typed donors. In a later analysis, previously published TCR beta repertoires from about 670 donors were re-analyzed and high-resolution HLA genotyping was added so that TCR occurrence patterns could be studied. Roughly five DR-DQ haplotypes were handled as single units for association and clustering because linkage in the cohort was strong. To predict cytomegalovirus infection status, the study combined high-throughput TCR immunosequencing, statistical association of individual TCRs with disease status, and machine learning. The number of typed donors differed by locus: 629-630 for A, B, C, DRB1 and DQB1; about 520 for DQA1; roughly 600 for DPA1; and about 470 for DPB1. Donor age, sex, ethnicity and CMV serostatus were collected together with the repertoire data. Paper-wide results and their limitations: In a later analysis, over 15,000 TCR beta sequences were associated with specific HLA alleles at a false discovery rate of 0.05. According to a later analysis, TCR association rates differed among HLA loci, with DRB1 alleles showing the most associated TCRs and HLA-C alleles showing the fewest. Some IMGT-functional V segments, including TRBV6-2 and TRBV6-3, could not be distinguished by the 87-base-pair reads and were therefore excluded. A further reported finding was that TCR beta sequences accurately predicted the HLA-A and HLA-B alleles for most subjects in the first cohort. In a later genetic analysis, a missense DCLRE1C variant was associated with V-gene and J-gene trimming of TCR beta chains, and the association was replicated in an independent cohort. In this cohort, only TCR beta chains were sequenced, and detectable features were limited by the absence of alpha or paired-chain data. Because counts were too low, seventeen rarely observed V segments, including chromosome 9 orphons, were left out of the earlier analysis of 500 to 750 of the donors. Roughly uniform sequencing depth across donors was assumed in presence/absence analyses, although this assumption may not hold. It was suggested by the authors that the approach could potentially be generalized to other disease states and immunological phenotypes. Most TCR sequences were observed very rarely across donors, whereas some public TCRs were present in many individuals. Several of the top co-occurrence clusters appeared to be linked to parvovirus B19, influenza, CMV and Epstein-Barr virus, according to a later analysis. A later genetic analysis reported fewer N-insertions in productive TCRs among donors in an Asian-associated ancestry cluster than the roughly 650-donor mean. When HLA alleles, especially DR and DQ, strongly co-occurred, attributing TCR associations to individual alleles was difficult. In a later analysis, HLA-associated TCR beta chains showed more clonal expansion and lower generation probabilities than non-associated chains that were equally common. In an earlier analysis of under 600 of the donors, most TCR beta V segments were observed in productive rearrangements about 87% or about 30% of the time, broadly matching IMGT annotations. The classifier was reported to diagnose cytomegalovirus status with high specificity and sensitivity in both the original and validation cohorts. A few of the identified cytomegalovirus-associated TCR beta chains were confirmed in vitro to be specific for cytomegalovirus antigens. According to a later analysis, most CMV-associated TCR beta chains appeared to be HLA-restricted, and the HLA associations seemed to be driven largely by CMV exposure. CMV serostatus was the only immune exposure information available for the cohort. A cluster of highly shared sequence variants was judged likely to represent a technical artifact of the sequencing pipeline. Correlated functional status among segregating V segments might be attributable to linkage disequilibrium, but an unknown experimental factor could not be ruled out. HLA typing was unavailable for some donors at each locus, so association tests used only the typed subset. A total of fewer than 200 TCR beta chains were listed by the study as associated with cytomegalovirus.

In total, approximately 690 healthy bone marrow donors made up the cohort. All cohort members were sampled while nominally healthy, although unrecorded immune exposures were likely present. The donor was CMV seronegative and belonged to the group of approximately 320 seronegative cohort members. Each donor provided a peripheral blood sample, and peripheral blood mononuclear cells were used for TCR beta sequencing. The Qiagen DNeasy Blood Extraction Kit was used to extract genomic DNA from the blood cell samples. For CDR1 and CDR2, the germline V gene lists SGHVS and FQNEAQ. V and J are truncated by 4 bases and 2 bases respectively, leaving an intervening sequence of 5 bases. The CDR3, cysteine through phenylalanine, is 12 amino acids long. Only the CDR3 part of the read is kept: 36 bases, read in frame from the first base. As to this clone: No cognate antigen has been identified for it. One base away there is no much larger clone; base qualities are not given.

The protocol used for the library was the immunoSEQ multiplex PCR assay. For the multiplex PCR, a mixture combining 60 forward primers for TCR Vbeta segments and 13 reverse primers for TCR Jbeta segments was used. The CDR3 region of rearranged TCR beta genes was amplified from genomic DNA by a multiplex PCR assay. On the Illumina HiSeq System, the amplified TCR beta libraries were sequenced as 87-base-pair reads. The study's processing was this. A later analysis tallied roughly 78 million unique TCR beta chains across the roughly 610 repertoires, and around 12 million of those chains were shared by two or more donors. Raw reads were error-corrected and collapsed into unique sequences with a nearest-neighbor algorithm that merged closely related sequences to remove PCR and sequencing errors. CDR3 sequences were aligned to IMGT reference sequences to assign V, D and J gene segments. For a sequence to be retained, a match of at least six nucleotides to both a V gene segment and a J gene segment was required. Rearrangements were classified as productive when the CDR3 lacked stop codons and remained in frame with V and J, and all other rearrangements were classified as non-productive. Following IMGT convention, CDR3 was defined as the stretch from the second conserved V-encoded cysteine to the conserved J-encoded phenylalanine. In an earlier analysis of just under 600 of the donors, sequences lacking an unambiguous match to a single V gene segment were excluded. An earlier analysis of several hundred of the donors called V segments functional above 56.7% productive rearrangements and segregating when the between-donor standard deviation exceeded 5%. A statistical classification framework was developed to diagnose cytomegalovirus status using the catalog of TCR beta chain sequences. In a later analysis, V and J genes were assigned by comparing TCR nucleotide sequences against IMGT/GENE-DB human TR gene sequences. A later analysis assigned CDR3 sequences and most-parsimonious VDJ recombination scenarios with the TCRdist pipeline. A later analysis defined each TCR beta chain by its CDR3 amino acid sequence plus V-gene family, and excluded reads lacking a unique V-gene family. In a later analysis, 500 to 700 highly shared, low-generation-probability nucleotide sequences were removed to address suspected cross-contamination and a sequencing artifact. For each public chain, a later analysis derived a clonal expansion index from normalized ranks of inferred template counts within each repertoire. In a later analysis, generation probabilities were computed using a VDJ recombination model fitted to out-of-frame rearrangements, and the results were checked against IGoR. In a later analysis, TCR-TCR, TCR-HLA and TCR-CMV co-occurrence was scored with hypergeometric tests, and a repertoire-size bias correction was applied to TCR pairs. False discovery rates were estimated in a later analysis by permuting HLA or CMV assignments 20 times. In a later analysis, co-occurring TCRs were grouped with DBSCAN, and TCRdist sequence similarity was added when clustering was performed within HLA-allele-positive subsets. Repertoires with fewer than 30,000 or more than 120,000 public chains, plus five repertoires with anomalous nucleotide sharing, were excluded from co-occurrence clustering. In TCRdb, the immuneACCESS table is reduced to in-frame sequences with V and J assigned. These tables do not hold every clone; where another copy was compared, an unresolved V gene accounts for under half, and the others remain unexplained. The DNA gave D and trimming, while V, J and clone size come from that table. Within this sample are 85,000 to 90,000 clones, with roughly three quarters of them counted one time only. The ten largest account for 2.7% of the sample.

The rearranged chain carries TRBV7-8 and TRBJ1-2; the D gene is unclear. Input material: PBMCs. The TCR originated in a man aged 25 to 40 in good health and CMV-seronegative. The bases are TGTGCCAGCAGCTCCGGGAACTATGGCTACACCTTC. It specifies CASSSGNYGYTF.